This is a list of T cell receptor beta chains from one sample in a study of T-cell reconstitution after alpha-beta-depleted transplantation in children. TCRdb analysed the PCR reads with MiXCR anew, one entry per CDR3 protein. The table lists thousands of distinct CDR3 sequences, about 28% of them singletons. The source was PBMCs, mostly from graft donor cells, collected 60 days after TCRalphabeta/CD19-depleted stem cell transplant. The source of these receptors is a male patient aged 2 to 10 who had a stem cell transplant for acute myeloid leukemia, so the T cells may come from the graft donor. Both conserved end residues are part of each CDR3. D genes are given only for firm matches. For some rows the clone size is stated as once, few or many, or as a class when expanded; others skip it.

DNA: TGTGCCAGCAGCACACGACAGGGTTGGCAGCCCCAGCATTTT
CDR3: CASSTRQGWQPQHF
V: TRBV7-2
J: TRBJ1-5
size: many
D: TRBD1

DNA: TGCAGCGTGCAGTACAATGAGCAGTTCTTC
CDR3: CSVQYNEQFF
V: TRBV29-1
J: TRBJ2-1
size: .
D: .